The clone carrying this T cell receptor beta chain was seen ten or more times. Its antigen is currently unknown. V lost 5 bases and J lost 4; bases outside the gene matches: 6. Per germline, CDR1 MNHEY and CDR2 SMNVEV (reference sequence). There are 14 residues in the CDR3. The data stem from a study of response to subunit inactivated influenza vaccine. A single record per CDR3 protein comes from TCRdb applying MiXCR to the RT-PCR reads. Of around 500,000 distinct CDR3 sequences in the sample, 9.5% to 12% are singletons; the top ten hold approximately 12%. Whole-study results and caveats: After each seasonal influenza vaccination, few new T cells are recruited, the authors suggested.

The specimen comprised PBMCs from blood, sampled roughly 6 weeks after vaccination. This chain connects TRBV27 to TRBJ2-7; TRBD1 agrees at 9 bases. The clonotype was recovered from a man in his fifties who received an inactivated influenza vaccine. For the CDR3, the DNA is TGTGCCAGCAGTAAGGGACAGGGAATTTACGAGCAGTACTTC. It yields the protein CASSKGQGIYEQYF.